This TCR beta chain was recorded in a study of monozygotic twins with inflammatory bowel disease. TCRdb reprocessed the 5' RACE reads, keeping one entry per CDR3 protein, no DNA. The sample totals around 150,000 distinct CDR3 sequences. Comments on this clonotype: The antigen is undetermined.

Germline V gene lookup returns CDR1 LNHNV and CDR2 YYDKDF (reference sequence). The CDR3 spans 12 residues. The study's findings and limits: No difference in repertoire similarity was seen between concordant and discordant twins, possibly because power was limited. Fewer shared clonotypes with others were found in IBD patients than in healthy twins, especially with disease activity. TCRbeta inverse Simpson diversity was decreased in IBD patients versus healthy co-twins.

The chain recombines TRBV15 with TRBJ2-1. The source of this sequence is a human donor with ulcerative colitis or Crohn's disease, or a healthy co-twin of an affected twin (not recorded which). Source material: blood. CDR3 amino acids: CATSRDRREQFF.